These T cell receptor beta chains were read from a single sample in a study of T cell responses to AZD1222 COVID-19 vaccine. Assay used: immunoSEQ multiplex PCR; TCRdb lists only in-frame clones, some missing. The table has about 130,000 clones, 85% to 90% seen once. The input for sequencing was peripheral blood, taken on day 0 of AZD1222 vaccination. The receptors come from an adult in good health. Both conserved end residues are part of each CDR3. A D gene is named only where the DNA matches it firmly. The size field is filled for only some rows; it gives once, few, many or a size class.

clone_size	d_call	v_call	j_call	cdr3_aa	cdr3_nt
.	.	TRBV5-6	TRBJ1-2	CASSLWGGPTASYGYTF	TGTGCCAGCAGCTTGTGGGGGGGACCAACAGCTTCCTATGGCTACACCTTC
.	.	TRBV4-3	TRBJ2-7	CASSQEWTELYEQYF	TGCGCCAGCAGCCAAGAGTGGACAGAGTTATACGAGCAGTACTTC
.	.	TRBV2	TRBJ2-1	CATRGYNEQFF	TGTGCCACCCGGGGGTACAATGAGCAGTTCTTC
.	TRBD1	TRBV28	TRBJ2-1	CASSLLQGYEQFF	TGTGCCAGCAGTTTATTACAGGGGTACGAGCAGTTCTTC
few	.	TRBV6-5	TRBJ1-1	CASTRGGPGEAFF	TGTGCCAGCACCCGGGGGGGGCCTGGTGAAGCTTTCTTT
.	.	TRBV27	TRBJ1-1	CASSFVGEGISNTEAFF	TGTGCCAGCAGTTTCGTGGGAGAGGGAATCTCGAACACTGAAGCTTTCTTT
.	.	TRBV5-4	TRBJ1-6	CASSLAGYNSPLHF	TGTGCCAGCAGCTTGGCAGGGTATAATTCACCCCTCCACTTT
.	.	TRBV5-1	TRBJ1-4	CASSQMGVATNEKLFF	TGCGCCAGCAGCCAAATGGGGGTGGCAACTAATGAAAAACTGTTTTTT
.	TRBD1	TRBV10-3	TRBJ2-2	CAISESRTGETGELFF	TGTGCCATCAGTGAGTCAAGGACAGGGGAAACCGGGGAGCTGTTTTTT
few	.	TRBV6-1	TRBJ2-7	CASSEAMEGAGEQYF	TGTGCCAGCAGTGAAGCCATGGAGGGGGCGGGGGAGCAGTACTTC
.	TRBD1	TRBV9	TRBJ1-2	CASSGGDSKNGYTF	TGTGCCAGCAGCGGGGGGGACAGTAAGAATGGCTACACCTTC
.	.	TRBV2	TRBJ1-2	CASSEAGDPGPWGGYTF	TGTGCCAGCAGTGAAGCAGGAGATCCGGGACCCTGGGGAGGCTACACCTTC
.	.	TRBV2	TRBJ2-7	CASRLGSSSYEQYF	TGTGCCAGCCGGCTAGGGTCGTCCTCCTACGAGCAGTACTTC
.	TRBD1	TRBV5-1	TRBJ1-4	CASSPTQGATNEKLFF	TGCGCCAGCAGCCCGACACAGGGGGCAACTAATGAAAAACTGTTTTTT
.	.	TRBV27	TRBJ1-2	CASGRGGNYGYTF	TGTGCCAGCGGCCGCGGGGGGAACTATGGCTACACCTTC
.	.	TRBV6-2/TRBV6-3	TRBJ1-2	CASGQTANYGYTF	TGTGCCAGCGGCCAAACAGCTAACTATGGCTACACCTTC
.	.	TRBV7-9	TRBJ1-2	CASSLTTGTNYGYTF	TGTGCCAGCAGCTTAACGACAGGAACTAACTATGGCTACACCTTC
.	.	TRBV5-1	TRBJ1-1	CASSFRTVNTEAFF	TGCGCCAGCAGTTTCAGGACGGTGAACACTGAAGCTTTCTTT
.	.	TRBV4-3	TRBJ2-7	CASSPTTGSHYEQYF	TGCGCCAGCAGCCCTACGACCGGTTCTCACTACGAGCAGTACTTC
.	.	TRBV29-1	TRBJ2-7	CSVAGHPDYEQYF	TGCAGCGTCGCGGGCCATCCGGACTACGAGCAGTACTTC
.	TRBD1	TRBV20-1	TRBJ1-5	CSASFFGQGDNSNQPQHF	TGCAGTGCTAGTTTTTTCGGACAGGGAGATAATAGCAATCAGCCCCAGCATTTT
.	.	TRBV3-1/TRBV3-2	TRBJ1-5	CASSQVPGIYNQPQHF	TGTGCCAGCAGCCAAGTCCCAGGGATATACAATCAGCCCCAGCATTTT
.	.	TRBV7-9	TRBJ2-7	CASSLSARGPYEQYF	TGTGCCAGCAGCCTCTCGGCCAGGGGACCCTACGAGCAGTACTTC
.	.	TRBV11-3	TRBJ1-4	CASSSSPGEKLFF	TGTGCCAGCAGCTCGTCCCCAGGAGAAAAACTGTTTTTT
.	.	TRBV5-1	TRBJ1-6	CASSSSVDSPLHF	TGCGCCAGCAGCTCGTCTGTAGATTCACCCCTCCACTTT
.	TRBD2	TRBV19	TRBJ2-7	CASSRRGGLAAPYEQYF	TGTGCCAGTAGTAGGCGGGGGGGACTAGCGGCCCCCTACGAGCAGTACTTC
.	TRBD1	TRBV9	TRBJ2-7	CASSVEGDSSYEQYF	TGTGCCAGCAGCGTAGAGGGGGACAGCTCCTACGAGCAGTACTTC
.	.	TRBV19	TRBJ2-7	CASSIATGIGGRGTEQYF	TGTGCCAGTAGTATAGCGACAGGGATTGGCGGGAGAGGGACAGAGCAGTACTTC
once	.	TRBV16	TRBJ2-1	CASSQSWQAYNEQFF	TGTGCCAGCAGCCAATCCTGGCAAGCCTACAATGAGCAGTTCTTC
.	TRBD1	TRBV18	TRBJ1-1	CASSPGQGNTEAFF	TGTGCCAGCTCACCCGGACAGGGGAACACTGAAGCTTTCTTT
.	.	TRBV3-1/TRBV3-2	TRBJ1-3	CASSPRDIGNTIYF	TGTGCCAGCAGCCCGCGGGACATTGGAAACACCATATATTTT
.	.	TRBV11-2	TRBJ1-5	CASSLRVSNQPQHF	TGTGCCAGCAGCTTAAGGGTTAGCAATCAGCCCCAGCATTTT
.	.	TRBV11-1	TRBJ2-1	CASRPRGSYNEQFF	TGTGCCAGCAGACCCCGGGGGTCATACAATGAGCAGTTCTTC
once	.	TRBV7-2	TRBJ2-5	CASSPHIAYQETQYF	TGTGCCAGCAGCCCCCATATAGCGTACCAAGAGACCCAGTACTTC
once	TRBD1	TRBV19	TRBJ2-7	CASSKLRDRGSIEQYF	TGTGCCAGTAGTAAACTCCGGGACAGGGGATCGATTGAGCAGTACTTC
.	.	TRBV11-2	TRBJ1-1	CASSLDQSPETEAFF	TGTGCCAGCAGCTTAGATCAAAGTCCGGAGACTGAAGCTTTCTTT
.	.	TRBV4-2	TRBJ2-7	CASSQGPSSEQYF	TGTGCCAGCAGCCAAGGTCCCTCCAGCGAGCAGTACTTC
.	.	TRBV6-2/TRBV6-3	TRBJ1-1	CASSEIATGAEAFF	TGTGCCAGCAGCGAAATAGCTACAGGCGCTGAAGCTTTCTTT
.	.	TRBV4-3	TRBJ1-1	CASSQQHNTEAFF	TGCGCCAGCAGCCAACAACACAACACTGAAGCTTTCTTT
.	.	TRBV27	TRBJ1-1	CASRHQNTEAFF	TGTGCCAGCAGGCACCAGAACACTGAAGCTTTCTTT
.	TRBD2	TRBV27	TRBJ2-1	CASSQALRLAGGPGNEQFF	TGTGCCAGCAGTCAAGCGCTTCGACTAGCGGGGGGGCCAGGCAATGAGCAGTTCTTC
.	TRBD2	TRBV28	TRBJ2-7	CASSLPSGSSYEQYF	TGTGCCAGCAGTCTCCCTAGCGGTTCCTCCTACGAGCAGTACTTC
.	.	TRBV10-3	TRBJ1-6	CAISGNPLSSYNSPLHF	TGTGCCATCAGTGGGAACCCTCTGAGCTCCTATAATTCACCCCTCCACTTT
.	.	TRBV3-1/TRBV3-2	TRBJ2-2	CASSQEAGGDTGELFF	TGTGCCAGCAGCCAAGAGGCAGGGGGGGACACCGGGGAGCTGTTTTTT
many	.	TRBV7-9	TRBJ1-1	CASSLGSIGQGKTEAFF	TGTGCCAGCAGCTTAGGAAGTATAGGACAAGGAAAAACTGAAGCTTTCTTT